This T cell receptor (beta chain) was found in a study of CD8+ T cells in alopecia areata. The wider study: By percentage of affected scalp area, the severity of treated patients was scored. Study observations and caveats: Scalp and blood samples kept many expanded lesional clones throughout tofacitinib. Having just one nonresponder leaves the connection between baseline CD8+ expansion and response unresolved.

This CDR3 is built from 14 residues. Germline V gene data show CDR1 as SNHLY and CDR2 as FYNNEI. Losses at the gene ends were 7 bases for V and 8 bases for J; bases not matched to a gene: 14. Extraction of RNA preceded its reverse transcription into cDNA, which served as the sequencing template. Only in-frame clones appear in the TCRdb table, and some are missing; sequencing was by immunoSEQ multiplex PCR. This sample has about 250,000 clones; around three fifths occur once, and the top ten carry about 0.9%. Concerning this clone itself: Its cognate antigen is unknown.

Treatment reported: oral pan-JAK inhibitor, 5-10 mg twice daily. Using a FACSAria, the CD4+ and CD8+ T cells were sorted from the PBMCs. This receptor was identified in a human donor with alopecia areata. V gene TRBV2 combines with J gene TRBJ2-7; 7 bases are a match to TRBD1. The sequences come from CD4+ T cells sorted from blood, collected around week 54, from a patient treated with tofacitinib. CDR3 coding DNA: TGTGCCAGCACTGTGGGACAGCCCTCTAGGAAGCAGTACTTC. Translation gives CASTVGQPSRKQYF.